This T cell receptor (beta chain) came from a study of a mutant IDH1 vaccine in newly diagnosed glioma. Across the study: Vaccination was launched 4-6 weeks after radiotherapy alone, or with temozolomide cycles. Treated patients had a mean age of approximately 40 years and a roughly 62% male, around 38% female split. Pretreatment consisted of radiotherapy, temozolomide, or both, with most receiving both.

With regard to this clone: The antigen remains unidentified.

Generated by immunoSEQ multiplex PCR, the TCRdb table keeps only in-frame clones and is missing some. In the table there are some 60,000 clones, roughly 76% of which are singletons. Time point of the sample: week 35, safety follow-up. It was 300 ug of mutant IDH1 20-mer peptide that made up each vaccine dose, given with topical imiquimod. Donors had new IDH1-mutant astrocytomas of WHO grade 3 or 4 (ATRX-lost). Germline V lookup: CDR1 LGHNA, CDR2 YNFKEQ. This CDR3 region has 14 residues. Trimming took 5 bases from V and 8 from J; bases not matched to a gene: 8. The source is a man aged 35-49 years with glioma. The specimen was PBMCs, collected from a glioma patient whose treatment included an IDH1 peptide vaccine. V and J are TRBV4-2 and TRBJ2-1; 8 positions agree with TRBD2. The CDR3 DNA follows: TGTGCCAGCAGCTTGGAGCTAGCGGGCGATGAGCAGTTCTTC. Its translation: CASSLELAGDEQFF.